This T cell receptor (beta chain) was found in a study of glioma-infiltrating T cells after dendritic cell vaccination. Whole-study context: Autologous tumor lysate-pulsed dendritic cell vaccination was given between 2003 and 2012.

The CDR3 runs 17 residues. Germline CDR1 SGHRS, CDR2 YFSETQ. The J segment lost 5 bases and the V segment lost 0 bases, leaving 11 bases of the junction unmatched. Using immunoSEQ multiplex PCR, the repertoire was profiled, and TCRdb retains in-frame clones only, with some absent. This sample has under 100,000 clones, with 80% to 90% found just once. Patients had residual fresh-frozen tumor tissue and more than two years of survival data. This rearrangement joins TRBV5-1 to TRBJ2-7; 10 bases are shared with TRBD2. This clonotype was sampled from a human donor with glioblastoma. Specimen: blood, collected before dendritic cell vaccination. The CDR3 DNA sequence: TGCGCCAGCAGCTTGGCCTCTTCTAGCGGGGGTTCGGACGAGCAGTACTTC. It yields the protein CASSLASSSGGSDEQYF. The variable domain in full, with the rest retrieved from reference TRBV5-1 and TRBJ2-7, is KAGVTQTPRYLIKTRGQQVTLSCSPISGHRSVSWYQQTPGQGLQFLFEYFSETQRNKGNFPGRFSGRQFSNSRSEMNVSTLELGDSALYLCASSLASSSGGSDEQYFGPGTRLTVT.